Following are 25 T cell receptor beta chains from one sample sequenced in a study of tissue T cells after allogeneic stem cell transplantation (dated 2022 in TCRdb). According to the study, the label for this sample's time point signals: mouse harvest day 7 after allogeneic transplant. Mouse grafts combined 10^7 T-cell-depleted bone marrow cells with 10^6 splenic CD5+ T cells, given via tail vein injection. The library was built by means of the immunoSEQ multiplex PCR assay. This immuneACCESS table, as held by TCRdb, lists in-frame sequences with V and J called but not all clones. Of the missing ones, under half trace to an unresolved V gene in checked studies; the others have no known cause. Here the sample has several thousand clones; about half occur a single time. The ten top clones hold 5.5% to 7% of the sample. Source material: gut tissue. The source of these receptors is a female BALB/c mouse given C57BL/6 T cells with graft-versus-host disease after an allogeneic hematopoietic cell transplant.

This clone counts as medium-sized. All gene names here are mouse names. This CDR3 reads CASSLSGQGTYEQYF. The DNA read from the CDR3 is TGTGCCAGCAGTCTGTCGGGACAGGGAACCTATGAACAGTAC. This chain connects TRBV26 to TRBJ2-7, with 9 bases lining up with TRBD1. The read ends 1 residue early relative to the CDR3; the germline J gene fills the gap. Trimming cost V 0 bases and J 2 bases; bases outside gene matches: 2. The CDR3 spans 15 residues. Germline V gene lookup returns CDR1 KGHPV and CDR2 FQNQEV (reference sequence).

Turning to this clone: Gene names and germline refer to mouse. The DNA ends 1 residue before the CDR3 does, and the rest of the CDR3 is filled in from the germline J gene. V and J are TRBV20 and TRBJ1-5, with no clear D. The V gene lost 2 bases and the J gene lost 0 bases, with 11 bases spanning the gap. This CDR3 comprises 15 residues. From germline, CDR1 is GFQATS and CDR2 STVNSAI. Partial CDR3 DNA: TGTGGTGCTAGGAGGTCAAATTATAACAACCAGGCTCCGCTT. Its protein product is CGARRSNYNNQAPL. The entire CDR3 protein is CGARRSNYNNQAPLF.

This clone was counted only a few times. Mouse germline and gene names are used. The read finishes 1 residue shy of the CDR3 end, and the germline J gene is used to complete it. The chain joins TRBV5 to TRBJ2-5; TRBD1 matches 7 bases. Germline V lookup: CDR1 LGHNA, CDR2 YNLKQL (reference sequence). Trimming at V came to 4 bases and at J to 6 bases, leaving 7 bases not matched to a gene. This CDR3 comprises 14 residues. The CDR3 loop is CASSRDRRGDTQYF. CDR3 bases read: TGTGCCAGCAGCCGGGACAGAAGGGGGGACACCCAGTAC.

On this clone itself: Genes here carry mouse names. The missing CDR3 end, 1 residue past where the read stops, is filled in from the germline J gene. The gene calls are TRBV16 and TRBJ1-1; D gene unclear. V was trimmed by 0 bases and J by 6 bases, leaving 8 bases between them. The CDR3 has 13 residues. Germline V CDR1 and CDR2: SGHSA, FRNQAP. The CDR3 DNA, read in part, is TGTGCAAGCAGCTTAGATAGTGGGGCAGAAGTCTTC. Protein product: CASSLDSGAEVF. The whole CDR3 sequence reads CASSLDSGAEVFF. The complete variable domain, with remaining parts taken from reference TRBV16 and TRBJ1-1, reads NAGVIQTPRHKVTGKGQEATLWCEPISGHSAVFWYRQTIVQGLEFLTYFRNQAPIDDSGMPKERFSAQMPNQSHSTLKIQSTQPQDSAVYLCASSLDSGAEVFFGKGTRLTVV.

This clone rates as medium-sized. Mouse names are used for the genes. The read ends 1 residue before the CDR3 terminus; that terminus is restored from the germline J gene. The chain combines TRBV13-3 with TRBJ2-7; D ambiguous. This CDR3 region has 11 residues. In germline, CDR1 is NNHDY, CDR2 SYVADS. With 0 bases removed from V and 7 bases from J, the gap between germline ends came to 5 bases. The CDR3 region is CASSDEGEQYF. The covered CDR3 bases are TGTGCCAGCAGTGATGAAGGGGAACAGTAC.

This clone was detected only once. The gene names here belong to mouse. CDR3 residues: CASSRRDTQDTQYF. Incomplete CDR3 DNA: TGTGCCAGCAGCCGCCGGGACACACAAGACACCCAGTAC. J is TRBJ2-5 and V is TRBV2, with D perhaps matching TRBD1 (6 bases). The read ends 1 residue early relative to the CDR3; the germline J gene fills the gap. This CDR3 comprises 14 residues. Trimming cost V 4 bases and J 3 bases, with 11 bases left between them. The germline V gene has CDR1 LGHNA and CDR2 YSYQKL.

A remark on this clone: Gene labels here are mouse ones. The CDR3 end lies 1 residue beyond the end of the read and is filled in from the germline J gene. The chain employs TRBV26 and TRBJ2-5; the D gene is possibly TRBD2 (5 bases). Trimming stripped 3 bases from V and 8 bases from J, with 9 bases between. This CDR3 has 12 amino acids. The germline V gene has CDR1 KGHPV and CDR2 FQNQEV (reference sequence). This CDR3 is CASSLGEGTQYF. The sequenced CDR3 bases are TGTGCCAGCAGTCTTGGGGAAGGCACCCAGTAC.

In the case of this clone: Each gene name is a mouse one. The CDR3 bases that were read are TGTGCAAGCAGCCTCTCCGGGACAGGGGTCGAAAGATTATTT. Amino acid sequence: CASSLSGTGVERLF. The full CDR3 sequence reads CASSLSGTGVERLFF. The rearrangement uses TRBV16 and TRBJ1-4; 10 nucleotides match TRBD1. The read terminates 1 residue ahead of where the CDR3 ends, so the germline J gene completes it. The germline gives CDR1 SGHSA, CDR2 FRNQAP. The CDR3 spans 15 residues. Trimming removed 5 bases from V and 7 bases from J; junction bases left unmatched: 7.

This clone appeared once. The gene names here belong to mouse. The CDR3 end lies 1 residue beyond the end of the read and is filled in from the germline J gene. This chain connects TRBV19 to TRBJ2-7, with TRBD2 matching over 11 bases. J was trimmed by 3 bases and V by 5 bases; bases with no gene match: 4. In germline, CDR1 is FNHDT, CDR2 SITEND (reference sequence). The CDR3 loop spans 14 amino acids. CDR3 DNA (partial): TGTGCCAGCAGCGGGACTGGGGGATTCTATGAACAGTAC. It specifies CASSGTGGFYEQY. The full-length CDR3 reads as CASSGTGGFYEQYF.

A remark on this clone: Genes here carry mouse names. CDR3 DNA, as far as it was read: TGCTCCAGCAGTCAGGGGGCGACAGAAACGCTGTAT. This translates into CSSSQGATETLY. The full CDR3 reads CSSSQGATETLYF. The rearrangement links TRBV23 to TRBJ2-3. The CDR3 end lies 1 residue beyond the end of the read and is filled in from the germline J gene. CDR3 length: 13 residues. Germline-derived CDR1 and CDR2 are KGHTA and FQNQQP.

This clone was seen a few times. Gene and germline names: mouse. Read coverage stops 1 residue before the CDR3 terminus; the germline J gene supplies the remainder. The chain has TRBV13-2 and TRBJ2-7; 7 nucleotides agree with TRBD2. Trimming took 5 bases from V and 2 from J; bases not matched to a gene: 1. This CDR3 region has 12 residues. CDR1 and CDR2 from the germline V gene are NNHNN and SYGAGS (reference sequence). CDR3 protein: CASGTGTYEQYF. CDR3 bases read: TGTGCCAGCGGGACTGGGACCTATGAACAGTAC.

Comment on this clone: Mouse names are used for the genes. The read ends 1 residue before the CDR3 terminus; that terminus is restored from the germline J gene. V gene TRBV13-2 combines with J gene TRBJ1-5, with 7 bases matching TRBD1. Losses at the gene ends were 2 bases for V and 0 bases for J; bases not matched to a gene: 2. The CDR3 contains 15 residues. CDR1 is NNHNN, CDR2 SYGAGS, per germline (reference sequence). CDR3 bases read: TGTGCCAGCGGTGAGAGACAGGGTAACAACCAGGCTCCGCTT. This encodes CASGERQGNNQAPL. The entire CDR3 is CASGERQGNNQAPLF.

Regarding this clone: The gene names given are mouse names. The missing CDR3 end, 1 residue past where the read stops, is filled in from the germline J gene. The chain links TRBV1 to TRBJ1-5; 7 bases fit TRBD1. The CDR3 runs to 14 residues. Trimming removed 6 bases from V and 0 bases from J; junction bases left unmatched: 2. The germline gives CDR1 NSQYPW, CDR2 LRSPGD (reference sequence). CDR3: CTCRDRSNNQAPLF. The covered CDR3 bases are TGCACCTGCAGGGACAGGAGTAACAACCAGGCTCCGCTT.

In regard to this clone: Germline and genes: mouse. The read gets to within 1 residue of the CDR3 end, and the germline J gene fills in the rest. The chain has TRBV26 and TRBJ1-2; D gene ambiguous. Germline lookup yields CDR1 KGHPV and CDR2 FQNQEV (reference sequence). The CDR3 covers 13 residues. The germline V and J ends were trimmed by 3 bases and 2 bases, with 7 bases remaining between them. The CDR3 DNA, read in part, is TGTGCCAGCAGTCTACCCATGAACTCCGACTACACC. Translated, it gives CASSLPMNSDYT. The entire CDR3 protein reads CASSLPMNSDYTF.

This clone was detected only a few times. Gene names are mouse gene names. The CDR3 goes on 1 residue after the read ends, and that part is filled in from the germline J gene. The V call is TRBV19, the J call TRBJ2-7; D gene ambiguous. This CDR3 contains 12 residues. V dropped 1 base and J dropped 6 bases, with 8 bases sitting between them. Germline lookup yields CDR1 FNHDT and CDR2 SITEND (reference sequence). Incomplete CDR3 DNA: TGTGCCAGCAGTATATCGGGTGGTGAACAGTAC. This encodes CASSISGGEQY. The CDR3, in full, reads CASSISGGEQYF.

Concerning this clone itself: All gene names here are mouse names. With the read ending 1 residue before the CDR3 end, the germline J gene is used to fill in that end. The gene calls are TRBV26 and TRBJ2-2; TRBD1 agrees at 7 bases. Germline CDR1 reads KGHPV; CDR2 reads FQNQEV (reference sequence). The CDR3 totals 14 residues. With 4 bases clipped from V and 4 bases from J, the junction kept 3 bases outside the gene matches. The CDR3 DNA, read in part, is TGTGCCAGCAGTCGACAGGGTGGCACCGGGCAGCTCTAC. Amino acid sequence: CASSRQGGTGQLY. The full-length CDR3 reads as CASSRQGGTGQLYF.

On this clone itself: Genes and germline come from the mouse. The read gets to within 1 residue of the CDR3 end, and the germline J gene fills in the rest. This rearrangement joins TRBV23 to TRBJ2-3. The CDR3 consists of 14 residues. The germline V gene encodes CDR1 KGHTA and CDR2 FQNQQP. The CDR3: CSSSQGDSAETLYF. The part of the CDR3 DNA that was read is TGCTCCAGCAGTCAAGGGGACAGTGCAGAAACGCTGTAT.

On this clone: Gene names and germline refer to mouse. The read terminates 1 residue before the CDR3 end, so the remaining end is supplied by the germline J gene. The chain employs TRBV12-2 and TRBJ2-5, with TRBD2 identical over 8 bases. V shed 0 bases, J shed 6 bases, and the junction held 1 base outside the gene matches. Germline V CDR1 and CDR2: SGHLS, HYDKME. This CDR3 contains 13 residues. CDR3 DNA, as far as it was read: TGTGCCAGCTCTCTCCTGGGGGGTGACACCCAGTAC. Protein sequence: CASSLLGGDTQY. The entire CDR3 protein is CASSLLGGDTQYF.

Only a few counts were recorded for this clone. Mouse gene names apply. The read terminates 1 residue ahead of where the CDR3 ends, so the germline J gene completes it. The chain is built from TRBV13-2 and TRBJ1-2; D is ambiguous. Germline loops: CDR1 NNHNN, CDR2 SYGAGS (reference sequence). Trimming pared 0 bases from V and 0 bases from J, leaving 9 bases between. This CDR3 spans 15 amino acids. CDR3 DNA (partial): TGTGCCAGCGGTGATGCGGGCAGCGCAAACTCCGACTACACC. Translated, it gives CASGDAGSANSDYT. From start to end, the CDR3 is CASGDAGSANSDYTF.

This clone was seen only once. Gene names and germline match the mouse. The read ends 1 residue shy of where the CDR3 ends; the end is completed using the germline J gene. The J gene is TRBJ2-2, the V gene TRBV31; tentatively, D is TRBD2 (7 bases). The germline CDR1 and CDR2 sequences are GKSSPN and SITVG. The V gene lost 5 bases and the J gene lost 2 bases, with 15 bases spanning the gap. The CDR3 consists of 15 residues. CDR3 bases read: TGTGCCTGGGCCCATGGGGGGCTTAACACCGGGCAGCTCTAC. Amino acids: CAWAHGGLNTGQLY. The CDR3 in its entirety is CAWAHGGLNTGQLYF.

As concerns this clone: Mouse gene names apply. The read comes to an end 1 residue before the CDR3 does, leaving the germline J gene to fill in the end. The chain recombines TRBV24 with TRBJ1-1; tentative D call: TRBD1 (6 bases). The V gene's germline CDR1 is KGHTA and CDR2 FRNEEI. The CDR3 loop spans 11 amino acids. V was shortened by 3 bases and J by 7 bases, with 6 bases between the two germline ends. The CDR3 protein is CASSLQGEVFF. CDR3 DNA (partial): TGTGCCAGCAGTCTACAGGGAGAAGTCTTC.

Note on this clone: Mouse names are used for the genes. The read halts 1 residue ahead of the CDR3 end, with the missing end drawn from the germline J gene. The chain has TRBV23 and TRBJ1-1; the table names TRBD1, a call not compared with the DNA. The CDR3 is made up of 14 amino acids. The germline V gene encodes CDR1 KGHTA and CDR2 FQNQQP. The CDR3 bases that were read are TGCTCCAGCAGTCAATACCAGCCAAACACAGAAGTCTTC. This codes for CSSSQYQPNTEVF. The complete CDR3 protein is CSSSQYQPNTEVFF.

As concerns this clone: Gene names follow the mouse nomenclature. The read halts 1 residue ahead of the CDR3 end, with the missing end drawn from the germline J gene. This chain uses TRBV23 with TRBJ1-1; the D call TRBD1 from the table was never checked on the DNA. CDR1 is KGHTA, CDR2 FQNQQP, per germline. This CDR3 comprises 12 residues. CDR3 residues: CSSRGQEGEVFF. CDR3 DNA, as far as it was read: TGCTCCAGCAGAGGACAGGAGGGAGAAGTCTTC.

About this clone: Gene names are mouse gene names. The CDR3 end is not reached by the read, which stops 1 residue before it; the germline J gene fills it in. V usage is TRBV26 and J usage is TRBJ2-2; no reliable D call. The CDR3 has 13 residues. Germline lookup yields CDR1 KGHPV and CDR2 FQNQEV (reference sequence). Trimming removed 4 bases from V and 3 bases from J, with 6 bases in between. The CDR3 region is CASSPTYTGQLYF. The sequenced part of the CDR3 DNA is TGTGCCAGCAGTCCGACATACACCGGGCAGCTCTAC.

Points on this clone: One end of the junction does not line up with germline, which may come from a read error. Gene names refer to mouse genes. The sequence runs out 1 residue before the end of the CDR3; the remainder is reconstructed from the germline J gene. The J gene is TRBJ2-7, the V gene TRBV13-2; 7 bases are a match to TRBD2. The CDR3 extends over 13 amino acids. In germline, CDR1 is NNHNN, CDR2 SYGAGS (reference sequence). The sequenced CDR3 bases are TGTGCCAGCAGTGACCGGGGGGGATATGAACAGTAC. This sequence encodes CASSDRGGYEQY. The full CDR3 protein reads CASSDRGGYEQYF.